This T cell receptor beta chain is from a study of CD8 T cells in ankylosing spondylitis (TCRdb year 2017). Broadly, across the study: T cell receptor beta repertoires were profiled in healthy donors and ankylosing spondylitis patients so that disease-linked TCR variants could be found. The full study cohort was made up of 25 ankylosing spondylitis patients and more than 90 healthy donors. Peripheral blood was sampled, and synovial fluid was additionally collected from ankylosing spondylitis patients. What the authors observed across the whole study: A TCR beta motif made up of seven or eight highly homologous amino acid variants appeared to be characteristic of blood from ankylosing spondylitis patients. Some motif variants had previously been reported in the synovial fluid and blood of reactive arthritis patients, which suggests shared mechanisms of disease initiation. The disease-linked clones were reported as significantly enriched in matched synovial fluid samples from ankylosing spondylitis patients. In peripheral blood, the disease-linked clones were found at relatively low frequencies and had a CD8+ phenotype.

The CDR3, from cysteine to phenylalanine, totals 15 residues. This entry keeps only the CDR3 DNA: 45 bases, framed from base 1. Based on the germline V gene (reference sequence), the CDR1 and CDR2 sequences are SEHNR and FQNEAQ. At the junction V is shortened by 5 bases and J by 3 bases; bases outside the gene matches: 9. Synovial fluid samples were matched to blood samples from the same ankylosing spondylitis patients. As regards this clonotype: Its antigen target is currently unknown. Base quality data are lacking; no much larger clone is found one base away.

The instrument was an Illumina HiSeq 2500. TCR beta libraries were prepared by quantitative 5'-RACE with molecular barcodes. As for the authors' bioinformatics: A new computational method, built on a probabilistic model of VDJ rearrangement, was used to identify disease-linked TCR variants. TCRdb trimmed the raw reads at Q25, called clones with MiXCR and kept productive beta chains. Each CDR3 protein appears once, grouped with its most common genes and DNA. The V and J calls and clone size come from TCRdb's table, not from the authors' own analysis. The sample includes approximately 150,000 distinct CDR3 sequences, with around 32% observed a single time. The ten largest clones take up 6% of the sample.

The chain is made from TRBV7-9 and TRBJ1-1; TRBD1 aligns with 7 central bases. Sequencing input: synovial fluid, either unsorted or a sorted T cell fraction (not recorded which). The TCR was taken from a male donor with ankylosing spondylitis. The CDR3 amino acid sequence is: CASSAYRGVDTEAFF. The DNA is as follows: TGTGCCAGCAGCGCGTACAGGGGCGTAGACACTGAAGCTTTCTTT.